This is a list of T cell receptor beta chains from one sample in a study of PD-1 blockade in classical Hodgkin lymphoma. Here immunoSEQ multiplex PCR was the method, and the copy in TCRdb shows in-frame clones only, minus some. The repertoire includes 35,000 to 45,000 clones, around 63% of them detected once, and 13% to 15% sits in the top ten. This sample comprised peripheral blood mononuclear cells (PBMCs), obtained before the second cycle of nivolumab. The receptors were sampled from a human donor with classical Hodgkin lymphoma. CDR3s include the opening cysteine and the closing phenylalanine or tryptophan. A D gene is named only where the DNA matches it firmly. Some rows mark clone size as missing; the rest say once, few, many or name a class of expanded clone.

V	D	size	J	CDR3	DNA
TRBV15	.	.	TRBJ2-5	CATSGRFQETQYF	TGTGCCACCAGCGGAAGGTTCCAAGAGACCCAGTACTTC
TRBV11-3	.	.	TRBJ1-1	CASSSTQWNTEAFF	TGTGCCAGCAGTTCCACCCAGTGGAACACTGAAGCTTTCTTT
TRBV5-1	.	.	TRBJ2-2	CASSSNAGTGTGELFF	TGCGCCAGCAGCAGCAATGCGGGAACGGGCACCGGGGAGCTGTTTTTT
TRBV7-2	TRBD1	.	TRBJ2-7	CASSPTGTVNSYEQYF	TGTGCCAGCAGCCCCACCGGGACAGTGAACTCCTACGAGCAGTACTTC
TRBV6-1	.	.	TRBJ1-5	CASRSLVSNQPQHF	TGTGCCAGCAGGTCGTTAGTAAGCAATCAGCCCCAGCATTTT
TRBV7-9	TRBD2	.	TRBJ2-5	CASSLGLAVPREETQYF	TGTGCCAGCAGCTTGGGACTAGCGGTTCCAAGGGAAGAGACCCAGTACTTC
TRBV19	.	.	TRBJ1-2	CASSASEELYGYTF	TGTGCCAGTAGTGCGTCGGAGGAACTCTATGGCTACACCTTC
TRBV30	TRBD1	.	TRBJ1-6	CAWSGPGGAKSPLHF	TGTGCCTGGAGTGGACCAGGGGGCGCGAAATCACCCCTCCACTTT
TRBV28	TRBD1	.	TRBJ1-6	CASSPPGQTNSPLHF	TGTGCCAGCAGCCCACCGGGACAGACTAATTCACCCCTCCACTTT
TRBV29-1	TRBD2	few	TRBJ2-1	CSVEGREAYLEQFF	TGCAGCGTTGAAGGGCGGGAGGCCTATCTAGAGCAGTTCTTC
TRBV21-1	.	.	TRBJ2-6	CASSKEGDSGANVLTF	TGTGCCAGCAGCAAAGAAGGAGACTCTGGGGCCAACGTCCTGACTTTC
TRBV5-5	.	.	TRBJ2-7	CASSRVWDAGSYEQYF	TGTGCCAGCAGTCGGGTATGGGACGCAGGTTCCTACGAGCAGTACTTC
TRBV7-3	.	.	TRBJ1-1	CASSLQVSSEAFF	TGTGCCAGCAGCTTACAGGTCAGCTCTGAAGCTTTCTTT
TRBV9	.	.	TRBJ2-6	CASSVASGANVLTF	TGTGCCAGCAGCGTAGCTTCTGGGGCCAACGTCCTGACTTTC
TRBV5-1	.	.	TRBJ2-7	CASSLAGTPAYEQYF	TGCGCCAGCAGCTTAGCCGGGACACCAGCCTACGAGCAGTACTTC
TRBV29-1	.	.	TRBJ1-2	CSVEGGDSGYGYTF	TGCAGCGTTGAAGGCGGTGACAGCGGCTATGGCTACACCTTC
TRBV10-3	.	.	TRBJ1-5	CAISGTGREQPQHF	TGTGCCATCAGTGGAACAGGTCGGGAACAGCCCCAGCATTTT
TRBV9	.	.	TRBJ1-3	CASQGFSGNTIYF	TGTGCCAGTCAGGGGTTCTCTGGAAACACCATATATTTT
TRBV11-3	TRBD1	.	TRBJ2-5	CASSSRDRVSLVQETQYF	TGTGCCAGCAGCTCCCGGGACAGGGTATCTCTAGTCCAAGAGACCCAGTACTTC
TRBV29-1	.	few	TRBJ2-2	CSVSRGAFDGELFF	TGCAGCGTTTCCAGGGGGGCCTTTGACGGGGAGCTGTTTTTT
TRBV25-1	.	.	TRBJ1-6	CATRDSYNSPLHF	TGTGCCACCCGGGATTCCTATAATTCACCCCTCCACTTT
TRBV4-1	.	medium-sized	TRBJ2-3	CASSQGPFDTQYF	TGCGCCAGCAGCCAAGGGCCCTTCGATACGCAGTATTTT
TRBV27	.	.	TRBJ1-5	CASSLVGNQPQHF	TGTGCCAGCAGTTTAGTGGGCAATCAGCCCCAGCATTTT
TRBV7-9	.	.	TRBJ2-5	CASSLGGFQETQYF	TGTGCCAGCAGCTTAGGCGGGTTTCAAGAGACCCAGTACTTC
TRBV9	.	.	TRBJ2-2	CASSVNVGPLAGELFF	TGTGCCAGCAGCGTTAATGTGGGGCCACTCGCCGGGGAGCTGTTTTTT
TRBV6-1	.	.	TRBJ2-7	CASTLDSSYEQYF	TGTGCCAGCACCTTGGATAGCTCCTACGAGCAGTACTTC
TRBV5-1	.	.	TRBJ2-2	CASSLGQPNTGELFF	TGCGCCAGCAGTCTCGGACAGCCGAACACCGGGGAGCTGTTTTTT
TRBV25-1	.	.	TRBJ2-3	CASSERGASTDTQYF	TGTGCCAGCAGTGAGAGGGGAGCTAGCACAGATACGCAGTATTTT
TRBV6-5	.	once	TRBJ1-2	CASSYSIGQGTTF	TGTGCCAGCAGTTACTCGATCGGCCAGGGGACGACCTTC
TRBV4-3	.	.	TRBJ1-1	CASSPAVTGRSEAFF	TGCGCCAGCAGCCCAGCCGTGACAGGACGGTCTGAAGCTTTCTTT
TRBV6-5	.	.	TRBJ1-2	CASSSPYGYTF	TGTGCCAGCAGTTCCCCGTATGGCTACACCTTC
TRBV5-1	.	.	TRBJ2-3	CASSLSRFGTDTQYF	TGCGCCAGCAGCTTGTCACGGTTCGGCACAGATACGCAGTATTTT
TRBV2	.	.	TRBJ2-7	CASSVLLINEQYF	TGTGCCAGCAGTGTCCTGTTAATAAACGAGCAGTACTTC
TRBV25-1	.	.	TRBJ2-1	CASKSLTRDEQFF	TGTGCCAGCAAGTCGTTAACTCGGGATGAGCAGTTCTTC
TRBV2	TRBD2	few	TRBJ2-3	CASSEIWPSGISTDTQYF	TGTGCCAGCAGTGAAATCTGGCCTAGCGGGATTAGCACAGATACGCAGTATTTT
TRBV4-3	.	few	TRBJ1-2	CASSEGVSYGYTF	TGCGCCAGCTCCGAAGGGGTCAGCTATGGCTACACCTTC
TRBV6-1	.	medium-sized	TRBJ1-2	CASSPDGGNYGYTF	TGTGCCAGCAGTCCAGACGGTGGCAACTATGGCTACACCTTC
TRBV7-8	TRBD1	.	TRBJ1-1	CASSATGYQTEAFF	TGTGCCAGCAGCGCGACAGGGTATCAAACTGAAGCTTTCTTT
TRBV27	.	.	TRBJ1-5	CASSTVGGYQPQHF	TGTGCCAGCAGCACCGTGGGGGGCTATCAGCCCCAGCATTTT
TRBV6-5	.	.	TRBJ2-7	CASSYSGHSYEQYF	TGTGCCAGCAGTTACTCGGGACATTCCTACGAGCAGTACTTC
TRBV6-1	.	few	TRBJ2-5	CASRVLRVSETQYF	TGTGCCAGCAGGGTACTTCGGGTGTCAGAGACCCAGTACTTC
TRBV7-2	.	once	TRBJ1-2	CASSLVVREVYGYTF	TGTGCCAGCAGCTTAGTGGTCAGGGAGGTCTATGGCTACACCTTC
TRBV6-6	.	.	TRBJ2-2	CASSLAASTGELFF	TGTGCCAGCAGTCTCGCCGCGAGCACCGGGGAGCTGTTTTTT
TRBV5-4	.	.	TRBJ2-7	CASSLVPTEAEQYF	TGTGCCAGCAGCTTGGTCCCCACGGAGGCCGAGCAGTACTTC
TRBV6-1	.	.	TRBJ2-2	CASRAGRTNTGELFF	TGTGCCAGCAGGGCGGGACGGACGAACACCGGGGAGCTGTTTTTT
TRBV19	TRBD1	.	TRBJ1-5	CASSFYDRARSNQPQHF	TGTGCCAGTAGTTTTTATGACAGGGCAAGGAGCAATCAGCCCCAGCATTTT
TRBV7-9	.	few	TRBJ1-5	CASSPGEFSNQPQHF	TGTGCCAGCAGCCCGGGGGAGTTTAGCAATCAGCCCCAGCATTTT
TRBV5-4	.	.	TRBJ2-3	CASSSYPRGSTDTQYF	TGTGCCAGCAGCTCATATCCCCGGGGGAGCACAGATACGCAGTATTTT
TRBV7-7	TRBD1	.	TRBJ2-7	CASSPDRGLYEQYF	TGTGCCAGCAGCCCGGACAGGGGGCTGTACGAGCAGTACTTC